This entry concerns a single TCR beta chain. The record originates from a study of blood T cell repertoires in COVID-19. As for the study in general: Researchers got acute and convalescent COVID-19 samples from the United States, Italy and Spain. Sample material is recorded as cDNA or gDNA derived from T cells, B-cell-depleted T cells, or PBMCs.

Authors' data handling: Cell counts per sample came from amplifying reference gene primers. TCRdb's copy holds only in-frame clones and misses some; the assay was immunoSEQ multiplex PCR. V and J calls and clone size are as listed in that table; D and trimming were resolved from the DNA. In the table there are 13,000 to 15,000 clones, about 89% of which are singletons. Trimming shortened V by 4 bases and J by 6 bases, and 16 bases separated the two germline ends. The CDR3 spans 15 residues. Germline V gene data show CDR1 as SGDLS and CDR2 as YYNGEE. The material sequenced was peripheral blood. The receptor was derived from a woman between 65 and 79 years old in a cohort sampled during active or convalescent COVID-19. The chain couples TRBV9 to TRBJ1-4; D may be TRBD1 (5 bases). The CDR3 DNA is TGTGCCAGCAGCCCCTGGGGGGGGAAAGATGAAAAACTGTTTTTT. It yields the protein CASSPWGGKDEKLFF.